The next 6 T cell receptor beta chains were all read from a single sample in a study of graft-versus-host responses after intestinal transplantation. Produced via immunoSEQ multiplex PCR; TCRdb's table is partial and in-frame only. The sample comprises roughly 98,000 clones, over 80% of which are singletons, and approximately 1.1% rests with the top ten. Antigens for these TCRs are unknown. The sequencing here drew on unstimulated CD8+ T cells sorted from spleen or lymph node cells, taken before transplant. All receptors derive from a human donor who was the organ donor for an intestinal transplant.

The chain carries TRBV4-1 and TRBJ2-5; 7 nucleotides align to TRBD1. The DNA end is a closer match to TRBJ2-7, so the J assignment may be wrong. Germline assignment: CDR1 MGHRA and CDR2 YSYEKL. CDR3 size: 15 residues. The CDR3 sequence: CASSQGPGQSYEQYF. CDR3 bases: TGCGCCAGCAGCCAAGGCCCGGGACAGTCCTACGAGCAGTACTTC.

The chain carries TRBV6-1 and TRBJ1-2; D is undetermined. The germline CDR1 and CDR2 sequences are MNHNS and SASEGT. CDR3 length equals 15 residues. Trimming removed 1 base at V and 4 bases at J, with 13 bases between. CDR3 DNA sequence: TGTGCCAGCAGTGAAGTAGCAGTCGCCTTCTATGGCTACACCTTC. This translates into CASSEVAVAFYGYTF.

The V and J genes are TRBV6-5 and TRBJ2-5; TRBD1 matches 10 bases. The J call is doubtful: the DNA matches TRBJ2-7 better. The CDR3 totals 14 residues. Germline lookup yields CDR1 MNHEY and CDR2 SVGAGI. The CDR3 DNA sequence: TGTGCCAGCAGCCCGGGACAGGGGACCCCCGAGCAGTACTTC. Translated, it gives CASSPGQGTPEQYF.

V is TRBV9 and J is TRBJ2-7; 7 nucleotides agree with TRBD2. Germline loops: CDR1 SGDLS, CDR2 YYNGEE. The trim removed 0 bases at V and 2 bases at J, leaving 8 bases unmatched. This CDR3 contains 16 residues. CDR3 DNA sequence: TGTGCCAGCAGCGTAGATTGGGCTAGCGGCACCTACGAGCAGTACTTC. Its translation is CASSVDWASGTYEQYF.

The chain uses TRBV4-1 and TRBJ1-1, with D perhaps matching TRBD1 (5 bases). Germline V gene data show CDR1 as MGHRA and CDR2 as YSYEKL. The CDR3 is 16 residues long. V gave up 0 bases and J gave up 5 bases, with 16 bases separating them. The CDR3 sequence is CASSQDFRYRGTEAFF. As DNA, the CDR3 is TGCGCCAGCAGCCAAGATTTCCGTTACCGGGGGACTGAAGCTTTCTTT.

V usage is TRBV5-1 and J usage is TRBJ2-1, with 7 bases matching TRBD2. The V segment lost 1 base and the J segment 1 base; nucleotides outside the gene matches: 5. The CDR3 consists of 16 residues. Germline V gene lookup returns CDR1 SGHRS and CDR2 YFSETQ. CDR3 nucleotide sequence: TGCGCCAGCAGCTTGTGGCGGGAGACTTCCTACAATGAGCAGTTCTTC. The encoded protein is CASSLWRETSYNEQFF.